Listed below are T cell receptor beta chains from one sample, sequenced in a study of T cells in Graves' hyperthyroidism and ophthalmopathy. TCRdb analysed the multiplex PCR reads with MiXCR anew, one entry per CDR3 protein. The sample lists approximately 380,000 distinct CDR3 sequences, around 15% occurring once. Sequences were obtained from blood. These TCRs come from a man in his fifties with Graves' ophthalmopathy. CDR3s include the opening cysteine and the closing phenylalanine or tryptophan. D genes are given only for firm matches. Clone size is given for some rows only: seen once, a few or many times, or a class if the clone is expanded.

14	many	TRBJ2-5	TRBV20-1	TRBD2	TGCAGTGTTTTAAGGCTAGCGGGAGAAGAGACCCAGTACTTC	CSVLRLAGEETQYF
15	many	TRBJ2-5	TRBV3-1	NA	TGTGCCAGCAGCCCTTTCCCGGGCCCGAAAGAGACCCAGTACTTC	CASSPFPGPKETQYF
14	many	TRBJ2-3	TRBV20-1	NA	TGCAGTGCTAGACGGGGGACGTACACAGATACGCAGTATTTT	CSARRGTYTDTQYF
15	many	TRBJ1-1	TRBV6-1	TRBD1	TGTGCCAGCAGTCTCCGGGACAGGGGGTACGCTGAAGCTTTCTTT	CASSLRDRGYAEAFF
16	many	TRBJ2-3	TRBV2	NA	TGTGCCAGCAGTGAGTTCAGGTCCTCTAGCACAGATACGCAGTATTTT	CASSEFRSSSTDTQYF
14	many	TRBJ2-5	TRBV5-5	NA	TGTGCCAGCAGCTTGGGATCAGTCAAAGAGACCCAGTACTTC	CASSLGSVKETQYF
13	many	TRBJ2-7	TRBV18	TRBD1	TGTGCCAGCTCCGGACAGGAACGCTACGAGCAGTACTTC	CASSGQERYEQYF
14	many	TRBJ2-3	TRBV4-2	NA	TGTGCCAGCAGCCAGGCGGGACGCCGAGATACGCAGTATTTT	CASSQAGRRDTQYF
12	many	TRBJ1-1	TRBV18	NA	TGTGCCAGCTCAAGACCGAACACTGAAGCTTTCTTT	CASSRPNTEAFF
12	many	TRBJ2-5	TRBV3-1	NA	TGTGCCAGCAGCCACATGGGGGAGACCCAGTACTTC	CASSHMGETQYF
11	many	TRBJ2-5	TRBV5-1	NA	TGTGCCAGCAGCTTTAAAGAGACCCAGTACTTC	CASSFKETQYF
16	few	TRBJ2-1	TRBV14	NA	TGTGCCAGCAGCCAAGATTGGCTGGGGTCCTACAATGAGCAGTTCTTC	CASSQDWLGSYNEQFF
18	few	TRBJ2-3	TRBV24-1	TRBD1	TGTGCCACCAGTGATCCGCCAGGACAGGACCCCCGCACAGATACGCAGTATTTT	CATSDPPGQDPRTDTQYF
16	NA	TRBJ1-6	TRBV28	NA	TGTGCCTGCAGTTCAAACAGGGACCTTTATAATTCACCCCTCCACTTT	CACSSNRDLYNSPLHF
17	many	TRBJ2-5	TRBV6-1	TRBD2	TGTGCCAGCAGTACGCGACTAGCGGGATGGTACCAAGAGACCCAGTACTTC	CASSTRLAGWYQETQYF
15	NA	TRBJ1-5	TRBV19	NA	TGTGCCACTACGAGGCCCGGGCTCGGAAATCAGCCCCAGCATTTT	CATTRPGLGNQPQHF
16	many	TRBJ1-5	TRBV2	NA	TGTGCCAGCAGTGAAGGAGGGAGGAGAAGCAATCAGCCCCAGCATTTT	CASSEGGRRSNQPQHF
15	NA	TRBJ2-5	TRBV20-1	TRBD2	TGCAGTGCTAGAATCAGGAGCGGGGGACAAGAGACCCAGTACTTC	CSARIRSGGQETQYF
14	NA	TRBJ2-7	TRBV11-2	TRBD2	TGTGCCAGCAGCTTAGGACTAGCGGCCTACGAGCAGTACTTC	CASSLGLAAYEQYF
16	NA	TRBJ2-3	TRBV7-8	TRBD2	TGTGCCAGCAGCCAAGGACTAGTCTTCCTCACAGATACGCAGTATTTT	CASSQGLVFLTDTQYF
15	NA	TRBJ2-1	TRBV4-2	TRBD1	TGTGCCAGCAGCCTTGCCGGGACAGGGGGCGATGAGCAGTTCTTC	CASSLAGTGGDEQFF
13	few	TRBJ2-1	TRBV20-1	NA	TGCAGTGCTAGACCCGCCTCCTACAATGAGCAGTTCTTC	CSARPASYNEQFF
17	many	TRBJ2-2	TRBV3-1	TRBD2	TGTGCCAGCAGCCCCCGGGAGCTAGCGGTTAACACCGGGGAGCTGTTTTTT	CASSPRELAVNTGELFF
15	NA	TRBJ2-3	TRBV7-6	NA	TGTGCCAGCAGCTTAATGGCCCGAGAAGCAGATACGCAGTATTTT	CASSLMAREADTQYF
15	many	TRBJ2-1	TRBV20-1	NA	TGCAGTCCCTCTGGGCAGGGGAGGTCCTACAATGAGCAGTTCTTC	CSPSGQGRSYNEQFF
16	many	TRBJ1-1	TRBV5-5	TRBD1	TGTGCCAGCAGCGAAAGACAGGGAAGCGCGACTAAGCTAGCTTTCTTT	CASSERQGSATKLAFF
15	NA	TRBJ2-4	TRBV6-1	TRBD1	TGTGCCAGCAGTGACGGGACAGTGAGCAAAAACATTCAGTACTTC	CASSDGTVSKNIQYF
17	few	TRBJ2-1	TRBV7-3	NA	TGTGCCAGCAGCACACCGGGACTCGGGAGCTCCTACAATGAGCAGTTCTTC	CASSTPGLGSSYNEQFF
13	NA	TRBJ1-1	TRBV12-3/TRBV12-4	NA	TGTGCCAGCACCCTTAAGGTCGGGTTGGCGGCTTTCTTT	CASTLKVGLAAFF
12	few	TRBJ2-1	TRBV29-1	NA	TGCAGCGTTGATTTCAAATACAATGAGCAGTTCTTC	CSVDFKYNEQFF
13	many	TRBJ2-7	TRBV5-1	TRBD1	TGCGCCAGCAGCTTGCCACAGGGGGACGAGCAGTACTTC	CASSLPQGDEQYF
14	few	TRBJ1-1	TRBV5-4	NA	TGTGCCAGCAGTCGATCCAGGGGTGGAACTGAAGCTTTCTTT	CASSRSRGGTEAFF
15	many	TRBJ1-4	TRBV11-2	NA	TGTGCCAGCAGCTTAGATCAGGGTTCTAATGAAAAACTGTTTTTT	CASSLDQGSNEKLFF
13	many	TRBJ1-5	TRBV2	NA	TGTGCCAGCAGTGTAGGGCACAATCAGCCCCAGCATTTT	CASSVGHNQPQHF
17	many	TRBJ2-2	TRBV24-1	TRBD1	TGTGCCACCAGTGATTCGTGGACAGGGGGACTCACCGGGGAGCTGTTTTTT	CATSDSWTGGLTGELFF